Listed here are 11 T cell receptor beta chains from one sample, sequenced in a study of cytomegalovirus exposure and HLA in healthy donors. The table came from immunoSEQ multiplex PCR; TCRdb's copy has only in-frame clones and leaves some out. The table includes about 340,000 clones, about nine tenths detected once. The sequencing sample was made of PBMCs. The receptor source for this set is a woman aged 18 to 35 in good health and CMV-seronegative.

J is TRBJ2-7 and V is TRBV18; D gene unclear. This CDR3 spans 16 amino acids. CDR1 is KGHSH and CDR2 is LQKENI in the germline V gene. Trimming left V 5 bases short and J 4 bases short, with 21 bases between. Here the CDR3 reads CASSSFVAFPFYEQYF. DNA for the CDR3: TGTGCCAGCTCAAGTTTTGTGGCCTTTCCTTTTTACGAGCAGTACTTC.

This sequence joins TRBV9 and TRBJ2-3; 9 bases align to TRBD2. This CDR3 has 16 residues. V was clipped by 4 bases and J by 4 bases; unmatched bases: 10. The V gene's germline CDR1 is SGDLS and CDR2 YYNGEE. The CDR3 spells CASSPPWLAGSDTQYF. The CDR3 region has the DNA TGTGCCAGCAGCCCTCCCTGGCTAGCGGGATCAGATACGCAGTATTTT.

This chain connects TRBV5-1 to TRBJ2-7, with TRBD2 identical over 7 bases. The CDR3 consists of 16 residues. J was trimmed by 2 bases and V by 0 bases; bases with no gene match: 8. Per the germline V gene, CDR1 is SGHRS and CDR2 is YFSETQ. The CDR3 reads CASSLASGTPTYEQYF. The CDR3, as DNA: TGCGCCAGCAGCTTGGCAAGCGGGACTCCGACCTACGAGCAGTACTTC.

There are a few counts of this clone. The CDR3, as DNA: TGTGCCAGCAGCCCAGTGGACAGGGAGGGCGAGCAGTACTTC. This gives the protein CASSPVDREGEQYF. The chain carries TRBV5-6 and TRBJ2-7; D is possibly TRBD1 (8 bases). The CDR3 loop spans 14 amino acids. Germline loops: CDR1 SGHDT, CDR2 YYEEEE. V dropped 4 bases and J dropped 6 bases, with 17 bases sitting between them.

CDR3 protein: CASRGGADLYNEQFF. In nucleotides, the CDR3 is TGCGCCAGCCGAGGGGGAGCGGACCTGTACAATGAGCAGTTCTTC. This sequence joins TRBV5-1 and TRBJ2-1, with D possibly matching TRBD1 (6 bases). The CDR3 has 15 amino acids. Germline V gene sequence: CDR1 SGHRS, CDR2 YFSETQ. V was cut by 7 bases and J by 4 bases, with 18 bases left in between.

The chain employs TRBV29-1 and TRBJ2-7; tentative D call: TRBD1 (6 bases). The CDR3 totals 12 residues. The germline CDR1 and CDR2 sequences are SQVTM and ANQGSEA. The ends were cut back, 4 bases at V and 2 bases at J, with 9 bases in the middle. The CDR3 is CSVGGQTYEQYF. In DNA form, the CDR3 reads TGCAGCGTTGGAGGACAGACCTACGAGCAGTACTTC.

The chain employs TRBV7-2 and TRBJ2-2; the match to TRBD2 covers 12 bases. J gave up 4 bases and V 7 bases, and 7 bases lay outside the gene matches. The CDR3 loop spans 16 amino acids. Germline CDR1 SGHTA, CDR2 FQGNSA. CDR3 sequence reads: CASTELAGGRTGELFF. DNA of the CDR3: TGTGCCAGCACCGAACTAGCGGGAGGTCGCACCGGGGAGCTGTTTTTT.

The chain joins TRBV6-6 to TRBJ2-3; a possible D gene is TRBD2 (6 bases). This CDR3 has 11 residues. CDR1 and CDR2 from the germline V gene are MNHNY and SVGAGI (reference sequence). The V end was cut by 5 bases, the J end by 9 bases, with 9 bases between. The CDR3 DNA reads TGTGCCAGCAGTCGGGACTCGACGCAGTATTTT. Translating it yields CASSRDSTQYF.

The chain links TRBV27 to TRBJ2-7; 10 nucleotides agree with TRBD1. Germline V gives CDR1 MNHEY, CDR2 SMNVEV (reference sequence). Trimming took 5 bases from V and 6 from J; bases not matched to a gene: 7. The CDR3 has 14 residues. The CDR3 is CASSPWTGGFEQYF. DNA for the CDR3: TGTGCCAGCAGTCCCTGGACAGGGGGTTTCGAGCAGTACTTC.

This clone occurred a few times. V gene TRBV20-1 combines with J gene TRBJ1-3; D is undetermined. Germline V gene lookup returns CDR1 DFQATT and CDR2 SNEGSKA (reference sequence). V gave up 6 bases and J gave up 4 bases, with 7 bases separating them. CDR3 length: 11 amino acids. Written as DNA, the CDR3 is TGCAGTGCCATCCCCGGAAACACCATATATTTT. Its protein is CSAIPGNTIYF.

The rearrangement links TRBV9 to TRBJ1-1; D might be TRBD1 (5 bases). The germline V gene encodes CDR1 SGDLS and CDR2 YYNGEE. The CDR3 consists of 14 residues. The V and J ends lost 4 bases and 7 bases respectively, with 17 bases between them. This CDR3 is CASSPLSGDVEAFF. The CDR3 DNA reads as TGTGCCAGCAGCCCTCTATCGGGGGACGTTGAAGCTTTCTTT.